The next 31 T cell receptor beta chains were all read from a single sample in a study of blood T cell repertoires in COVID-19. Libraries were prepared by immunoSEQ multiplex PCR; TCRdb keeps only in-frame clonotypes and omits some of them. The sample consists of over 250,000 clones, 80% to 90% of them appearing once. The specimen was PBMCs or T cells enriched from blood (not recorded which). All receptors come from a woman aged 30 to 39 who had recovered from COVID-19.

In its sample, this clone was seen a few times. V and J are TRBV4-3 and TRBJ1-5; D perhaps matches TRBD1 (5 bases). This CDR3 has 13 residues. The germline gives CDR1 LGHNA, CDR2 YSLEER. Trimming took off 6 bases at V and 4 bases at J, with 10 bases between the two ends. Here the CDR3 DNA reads TGCGCCAGCAGTTCGGGGGGGAATCAGCCCCAGCATTTT. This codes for CASSSGGNQPQHF.

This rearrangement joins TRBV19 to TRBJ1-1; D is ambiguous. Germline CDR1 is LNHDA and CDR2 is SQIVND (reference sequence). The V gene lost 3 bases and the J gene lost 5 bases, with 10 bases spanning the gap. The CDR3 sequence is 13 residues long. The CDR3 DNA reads TGTGCCAGTAGTATGACGAGGAGTACTGAAGCTTTCTTT. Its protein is CASSMTRSTEAFF.

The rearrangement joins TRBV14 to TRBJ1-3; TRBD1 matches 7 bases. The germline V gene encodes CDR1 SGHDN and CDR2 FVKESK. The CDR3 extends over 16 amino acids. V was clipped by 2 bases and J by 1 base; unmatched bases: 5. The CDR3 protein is CASSQFRQGSGNTIYF. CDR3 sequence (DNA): TGTGCCAGCAGCCAATTTAGACAGGGATCTGGAAACACCATATATTTT.

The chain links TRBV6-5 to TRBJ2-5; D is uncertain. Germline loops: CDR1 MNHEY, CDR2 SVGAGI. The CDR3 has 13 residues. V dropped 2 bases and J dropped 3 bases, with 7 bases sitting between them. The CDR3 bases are TGTGCCAGCAGTTACCAAGCCGAAGAGACCCAGTACTTC. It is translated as CASSYQAEETQYF.

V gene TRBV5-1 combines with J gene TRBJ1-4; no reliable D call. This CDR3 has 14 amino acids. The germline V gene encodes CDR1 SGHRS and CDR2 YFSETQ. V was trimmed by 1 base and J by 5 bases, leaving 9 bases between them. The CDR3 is CASSLQDLNEKLFF. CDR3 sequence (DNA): TGCGCCAGCAGCTTGCAGGATTTGAATGAAAAACTGTTTTTT.

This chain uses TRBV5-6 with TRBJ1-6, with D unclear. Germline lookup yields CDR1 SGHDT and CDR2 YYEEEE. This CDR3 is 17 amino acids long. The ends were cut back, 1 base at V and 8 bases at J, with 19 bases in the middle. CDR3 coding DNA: TGTGCCAGCAGCTTGTTGGTTCGAGCAGCGGCCTATTCACCCCTCCACTTT. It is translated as CASSLLVRAAAYSPLHF.

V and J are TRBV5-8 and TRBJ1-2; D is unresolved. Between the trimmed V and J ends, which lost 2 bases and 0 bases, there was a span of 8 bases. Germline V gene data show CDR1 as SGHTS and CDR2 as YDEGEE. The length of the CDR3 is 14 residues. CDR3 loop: CASSLWQANYGYTF. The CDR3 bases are TGTGCCAGCAGCTTATGGCAGGCTAACTATGGCTACACCTTC.

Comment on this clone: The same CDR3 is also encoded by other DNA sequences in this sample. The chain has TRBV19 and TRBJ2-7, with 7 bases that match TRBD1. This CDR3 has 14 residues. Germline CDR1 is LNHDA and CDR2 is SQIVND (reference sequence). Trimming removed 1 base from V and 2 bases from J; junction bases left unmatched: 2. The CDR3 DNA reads TGTGCCAGTAGTATAGGAGGGGGCCCCTACGAGCAGTACTTC. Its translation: CASSIGGGPYEQYF.

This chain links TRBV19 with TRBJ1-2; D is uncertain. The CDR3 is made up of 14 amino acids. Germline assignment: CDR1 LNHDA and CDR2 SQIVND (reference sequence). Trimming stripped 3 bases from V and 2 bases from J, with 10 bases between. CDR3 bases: TGTGCCAGTAGTATCGGCGGAAACAACTATGGCTACACCTTC. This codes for CASSIGGNNYGYTF. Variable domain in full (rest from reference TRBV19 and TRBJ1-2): DGGITQSPKYLFRKEGQNVTLSCEQNLNHDAMYWYRQDPGQGLRLIYYSQIVNDFQKGDIAEGYSVSREKKESFPLTVTSAQKNPTAFYLCASSIGGNNYGYTFGSGTRLTVV.

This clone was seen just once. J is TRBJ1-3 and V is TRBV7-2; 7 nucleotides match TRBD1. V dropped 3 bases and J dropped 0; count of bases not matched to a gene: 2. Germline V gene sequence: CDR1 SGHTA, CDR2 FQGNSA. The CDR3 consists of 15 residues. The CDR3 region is CASSFSGGSGNTIYF. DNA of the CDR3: TGTGCCAGCAGCTTTTCAGGGGGCTCTGGAAACACCATATATTTT.

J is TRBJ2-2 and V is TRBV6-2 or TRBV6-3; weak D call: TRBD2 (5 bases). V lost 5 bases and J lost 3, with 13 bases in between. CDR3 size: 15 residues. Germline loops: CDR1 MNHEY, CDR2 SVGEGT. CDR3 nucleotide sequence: TGTGCCAGCAGTGGAGGACGGTCGGACACCGGGGAGCTGTTTTTT. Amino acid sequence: CASSGGRSDTGELFF.

DNA for the CDR3: TGCGCCAGCAGCCGCACAGGGAACACTGAAGCTTTCTTT. As protein: CASSRTGNTEAFF. The V gene is TRBV5-1, the J gene TRBJ1-1; possible D gene TRBD1, 5 bases. Trimming left V 4 bases short and J 1 base short, with 8 bases between. The CDR3 consists of 13 residues. Germline assignment: CDR1 SGHRS and CDR2 YFSETQ.

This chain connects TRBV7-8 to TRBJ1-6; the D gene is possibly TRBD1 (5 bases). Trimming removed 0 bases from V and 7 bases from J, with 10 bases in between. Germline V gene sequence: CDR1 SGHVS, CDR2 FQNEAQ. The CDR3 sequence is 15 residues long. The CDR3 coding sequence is TGTGCCAGCAGCTTAGCGCCGGGGGTAAATTCACCCCTCCACTTT. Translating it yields CASSLAPGVNSPLHF.

DNA for the CDR3: TGTGCCAGCAGTGAAGTGGGAGGGACTGAAGCTTTCTTT. Translation: CASSEVGGTEAFF. This sequence joins TRBV6-1 and TRBJ1-1, with D unresolved. V gave up 1 base and J gave up 5 bases, with 8 bases separating them. CDR1 is MNHNS and CDR2 is SASEGT in the germline V gene. The CDR3 is 13 amino acids.

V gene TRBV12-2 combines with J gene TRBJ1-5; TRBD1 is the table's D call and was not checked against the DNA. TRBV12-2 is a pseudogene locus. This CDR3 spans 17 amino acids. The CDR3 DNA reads TGTGCAAGTCGCCCGGGACAGGTCCCCTATAGCAATCAGCCCCAGCATTTT. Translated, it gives CASRPGQVPYSNQPQHF.

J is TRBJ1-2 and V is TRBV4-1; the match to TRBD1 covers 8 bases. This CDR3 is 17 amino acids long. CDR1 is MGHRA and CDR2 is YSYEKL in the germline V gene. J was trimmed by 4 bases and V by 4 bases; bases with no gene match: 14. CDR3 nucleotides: TGCGCCAGCAGCCGTTTGACAGGGGCCGAAGCCCTCTATGGCTACACCTTC. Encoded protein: CASSRLTGAEALYGYTF.

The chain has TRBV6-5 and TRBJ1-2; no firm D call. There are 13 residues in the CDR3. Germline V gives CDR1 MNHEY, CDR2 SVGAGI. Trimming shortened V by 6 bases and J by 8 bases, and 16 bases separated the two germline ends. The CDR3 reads CASRTDRIRGYTF. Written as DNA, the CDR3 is TGTGCCAGCAGGACCGACCGGATCAGGGGCTACACCTTC.

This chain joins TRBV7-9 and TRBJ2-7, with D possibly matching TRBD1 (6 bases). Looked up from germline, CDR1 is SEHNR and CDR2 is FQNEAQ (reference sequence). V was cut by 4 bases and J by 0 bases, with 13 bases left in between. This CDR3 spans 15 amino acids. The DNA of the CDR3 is TGTGCCAGCAGCTCGGGACATCCTCTCTCCTACGAGCAGTACTTC. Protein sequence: CASSSGHPLSYEQYF.

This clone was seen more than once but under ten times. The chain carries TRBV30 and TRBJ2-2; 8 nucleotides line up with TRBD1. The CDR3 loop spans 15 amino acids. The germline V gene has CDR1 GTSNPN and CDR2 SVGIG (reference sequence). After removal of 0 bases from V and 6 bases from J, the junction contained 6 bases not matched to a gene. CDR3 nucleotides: TGTGCCTGGAGTGTCGCAGGGGGCGAAGCCGGGGAGCTGTTTTTT. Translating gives CAWSVAGGEAGELFF.

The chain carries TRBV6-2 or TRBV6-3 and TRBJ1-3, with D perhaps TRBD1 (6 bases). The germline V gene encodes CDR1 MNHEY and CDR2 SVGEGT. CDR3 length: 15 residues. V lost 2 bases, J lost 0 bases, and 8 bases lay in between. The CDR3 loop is CASSYGDTSGNTIYF. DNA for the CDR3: TGTGCCAGCAGTTACGGGGACACCTCTGGAAACACCATATATTTT.

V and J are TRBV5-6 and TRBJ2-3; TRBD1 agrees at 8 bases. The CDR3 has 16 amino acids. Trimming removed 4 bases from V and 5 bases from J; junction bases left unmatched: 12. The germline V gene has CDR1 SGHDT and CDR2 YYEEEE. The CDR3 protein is CASSPEGQEGIDTQYF. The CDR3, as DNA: TGTGCCAGCAGCCCAGAGGGACAGGAGGGAATAGATACGCAGTATTTT.

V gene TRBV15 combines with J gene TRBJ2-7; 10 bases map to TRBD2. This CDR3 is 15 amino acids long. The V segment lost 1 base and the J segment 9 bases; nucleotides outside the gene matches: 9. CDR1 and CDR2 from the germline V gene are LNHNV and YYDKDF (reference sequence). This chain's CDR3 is CATSRGPSGGPGQYF. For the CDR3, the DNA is TGTGCCACCAGCAGAGGTCCTAGCGGGGGACCCGGGCAGTACTTC.

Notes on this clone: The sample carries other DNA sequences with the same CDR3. The CDR3 DNA follows: TGTGCCAGCAGTGAAGGCGGGGGCACAGATACGCAGTATTTT. Translation: CASSEGGGTDTQYF. The rearrangement uses TRBV2 and TRBJ2-3, with D maybe TRBD2 (6 bases). CDR3 length: 14 residues. Trimming shortened V by 1 base and J by 1 base, and 6 bases separated the two germline ends. Germline V gene sequence: CDR1 SNHLY, CDR2 FYNNEI.

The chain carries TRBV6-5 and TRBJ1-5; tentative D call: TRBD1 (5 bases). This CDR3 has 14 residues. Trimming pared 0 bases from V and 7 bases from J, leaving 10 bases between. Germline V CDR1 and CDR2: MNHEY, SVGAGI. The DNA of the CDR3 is TGTGCCAGCAGTTACTCGGAGGGGTACCAGCCCCAGCATTTT. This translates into CASSYSEGYQPQHF.

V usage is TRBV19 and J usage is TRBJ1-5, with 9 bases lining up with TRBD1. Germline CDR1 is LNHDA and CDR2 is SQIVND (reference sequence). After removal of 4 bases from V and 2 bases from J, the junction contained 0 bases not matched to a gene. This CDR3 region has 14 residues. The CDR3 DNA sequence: TGTGCCAGTAGTAGGGACAGGGGCAATCAGCCCCAGCATTTT. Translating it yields CASSRDRGNQPQHF. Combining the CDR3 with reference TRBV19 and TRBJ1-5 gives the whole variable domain DGGITQSPKYLFRKEGQNVTLSCEQNLNHDAMYWYRQDPGQGLRLIYYSQIVNDFQKGDIAEGYSVSREKKESFPLTVTSAQKNPTAFYLCASSRDRGNQPQHFGDGTRLSIL.

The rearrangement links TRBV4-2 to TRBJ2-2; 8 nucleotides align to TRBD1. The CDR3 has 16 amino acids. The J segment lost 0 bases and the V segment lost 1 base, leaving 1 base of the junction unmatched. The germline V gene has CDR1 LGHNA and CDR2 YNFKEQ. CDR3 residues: CASSQAGGTNTGELFF. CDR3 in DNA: TGTGCCAGCAGCCAAGCAGGGGGCACGAACACCGGGGAGCTGTTTTTT.

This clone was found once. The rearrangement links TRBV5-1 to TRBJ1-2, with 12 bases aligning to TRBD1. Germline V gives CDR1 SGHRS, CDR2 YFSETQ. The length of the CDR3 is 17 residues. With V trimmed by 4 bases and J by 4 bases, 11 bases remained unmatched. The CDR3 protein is CASSPGTGGRFVYGYTF. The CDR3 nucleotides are TGCGCCAGCAGCCCCGGGACAGGGGGCCGTTTTGTCTATGGCTACACCTTC.

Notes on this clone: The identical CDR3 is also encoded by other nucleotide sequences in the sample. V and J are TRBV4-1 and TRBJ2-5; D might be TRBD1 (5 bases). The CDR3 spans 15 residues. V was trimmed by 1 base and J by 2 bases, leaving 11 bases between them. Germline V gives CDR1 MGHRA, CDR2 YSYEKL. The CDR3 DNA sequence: TGCGCCAGCAGCCAAGTGCCAGGGTCACAAGAGACCCAGTACTTC. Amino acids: CASSQVPGSQETQYF.

The CDR3 loop reads CASSIRREGSYGYTF. The CDR3 nucleotides are TGCGCCAGCAGCATACGGCGAGAGGGAAGTTATGGCTACACCTTC. The rearrangement links TRBV4-3 to TRBJ1-2, with D hard to call. Germline-derived CDR1 and CDR2 are LGHNA and YSLEER. The V and J ends lost 5 bases and 5 bases respectively, with 18 bases between them. The CDR3 runs to 15 residues.

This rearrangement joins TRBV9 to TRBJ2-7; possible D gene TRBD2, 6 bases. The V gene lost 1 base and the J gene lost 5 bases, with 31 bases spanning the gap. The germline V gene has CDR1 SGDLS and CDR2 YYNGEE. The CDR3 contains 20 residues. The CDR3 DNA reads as TGTGCCAGCAGCGTAAAGCCCCTGGGGTGGACCACGCAGCGGGTCGACGAGCAGTACTTC. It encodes CASSVKPLGWTTQRVDEQYF.

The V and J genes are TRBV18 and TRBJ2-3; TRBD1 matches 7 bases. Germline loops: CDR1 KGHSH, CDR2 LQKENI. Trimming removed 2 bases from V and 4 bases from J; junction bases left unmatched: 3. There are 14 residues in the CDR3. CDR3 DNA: TGTGCCAGCTCACCAGACAGGGCCGCAGATACGCAGTATTTT. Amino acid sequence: CASSPDRAADTQYF.